The rows below give T cell receptor beta chains drawn from one sample of a study of STAT5B mutations in CD4+ large granular lymphocyte leukemia. Measured with immunoSEQ multiplex PCR; TCRdb has only the in-frame clones, and not every one. The data contain roughly 38,000 clones, under 85% of them singletons. Sequencing was carried out using CD4+ T cells from blood buffy coats. These receptors were taken from a human donor in good health. Both conserved end residues are part of each CDR3. A D gene is named only where the DNA matches it firmly. Where a row states a size, it is once, few, many or the class of an expanded clone; other rows omit it.

abundance,v_gene,j_gene,d_gene,CDR3aa,CDR3nt
NA,TRBV2,TRBJ1-2,NA,CASSADSYGYTF,TGTGCCAGCAGCGCGGACAGTTATGGCTACACCTTC
NA,TRBV11-1,TRBJ2-3,NA,CASSLAVPSTDTQYF,TGTGCCAGCAGCTTAGCGGTGCCTAGCACAGATACGCAGTATTTT
few,TRBV29-1,TRBJ2-1,TRBD2,CSVEGLAGYNEQFF,TGCAGCGTTGAAGGACTAGCGGGCTACAATGAGCAGTTCTTC
NA,TRBV7-8,TRBJ1-2,NA,CASSLTDWGYTF,TGTGCCAGCAGCTTAACCGACTGGGGCTACACCTTC
once,TRBV5-4,TRBJ2-1,TRBD2,CASSAGTNSYNEQFF,TGTGCCAGCAGCGCCGGGACTAACTCCTACAATGAGCAGTTCTTC
few,TRBV6-6,TRBJ2-2,NA,CASLRQQTGELFF,TGTGCCAGCCTGAGACAACAAACCGGGGAGCTGTTTTTT
NA,TRBV7-6,TRBJ2-2,TRBD2,CASSLVAAGGPFTGELFF,TGTGCCAGCAGCTTAGTTGCGGCGGGGGGGCCGTTCACCGGGGAGCTGTTTTTT
NA,TRBV5-4,TRBJ2-4,TRBD2,CASILRLAGGPGNIQYF,TGTGCCAGCATCCTCAGACTAGCGGGGGGGCCGGGGAACATTCAGTACTTC
NA,TRBV2,TRBJ1-1,TRBD1,CASRNRGGDTEAFF,TGTGCCAGCAGAAACAGGGGAGGGGACACTGAAGCTTTCTTT
NA,TRBV6-5,TRBJ2-7,TRBD2,CASSYSTSGASYEQYF,TGTGCCAGCAGTTACTCGACTAGCGGGGCATCCTACGAGCAGTACTTC
NA,TRBV12-1,TRBJ2-7,NA,CASSLSGDRGREQYF,TGTGCCAGCAGCCTCTCCGGGGACAGGGGGCGCGAGCAGTACTTC
NA,TRBV5-8,TRBJ2-7,NA,CASTKLRGSYEQYF,TGTGCCAGCACCAAACTTCGGGGATCCTACGAGCAGTACTTC
NA,TRBV5-1,TRBJ1-2,TRBD1,CASSETGGGYGYTF,TGCGCCAGCAGCGAGACAGGGGGCGGATATGGCTACACCTTC
NA,TRBV6-1,TRBJ2-7,TRBD1,CASTGTGGGEQYF,TGTGCCAGCACCGGGACAGGGGGCGGCGAGCAGTACTTC
NA,TRBV11-2,TRBJ1-3,NA,CASSWGRWATGNTIYF,TGTGCCAGCAGCTGGGGACGGTGGGCGACTGGAAACACCATATATTTT
NA,TRBV4-1,TRBJ2-5,TRBD2,CASSQEGWGTSGQETQYF,TGCGCCAGCAGCCAAGAGGGGTGGGGGACTAGCGGACAAGAGACCCAGTACTTC
NA,TRBV27,TRBJ1-2,NA,CASSLGLPLANYGYTF,TGTGCCAGCAGTCTGGGACTCCCGCTTGCCAACTATGGCTACACCTTC
few,TRBV10-3,TRBJ1-1,NA,CAISDTGNLNTEAFF,TGTGCCATCAGTGATACAGGGAACTTGAACACTGAAGCTTTCTTT
few,TRBV14,TRBJ1-1,NA,CASSLTEAFF,TGTGCCAGCAGCCTCACTGAAGCTTTCTTT
NA,TRBV5-6,TRBJ2-3,TRBD2,CASSLWASGLRYSTDTQYF,TGTGCCAGCAGCTTATGGGCTAGCGGCCTTCGTTATAGCACAGATACGCAGTATTTT
NA,TRBV19,TRBJ1-2,NA,CASSIKTVWAYGYTF,TGTGCCAGTAGTATAAAGACAGTTTGGGCGTATGGCTACACCTTC
NA,TRBV7-3,TRBJ2-3,TRBD2,CASSPGRTSGRTGTQYF,TGTGCCAGCAGCCCGGGACGGACTAGCGGGAGGACTGGTACGCAGTATTTT
NA,TRBV7-2,TRBJ1-2,NA,CASSQRWAYYGYTF,TGTGCCAGCAGCCAGAGGTGGGCCTACTATGGCTACACCTTC
few,TRBV6-5,TRBJ1-1,NA,CASSSDRDHTEAFF,TGTGCCAGCAGTTCGGACAGAGATCACACTGAAGCTTTCTTT
NA,TRBV21-1,TRBJ2-1,NA,CASSKGQAQFF,TGTGCCAGCAGCAAGGGACAGGCCCAGTTCTTC
NA,TRBV5-6,TRBJ1-2,TRBD1,CASSLAGTGGGILDGYTF,TGTGCCAGCAGCTTGGCAGGGACAGGGGGAGGGATATTGGATGGCTACACCTTC
NA,TRBV4-3,TRBJ2-1,NA,CASSQDAHREQFF,TGCGCCAGCAGCCAAGATGCCCACAGAGAGCAGTTCTTC
NA,TRBV2,TRBJ1-1,NA,CASSELGANTEAFF,TGTGCCAGCAGTGAACTTGGGGCGAACACTGAAGCTTTCTTT
NA,TRBV9,TRBJ2-1,TRBD2,CASSAGTSSYNEQFF,TGTGCCAGCAGCGCCGGGACTAGCTCCTACAATGAGCAGTTCTTC
NA,TRBV19,TRBJ2-7,NA,CASRAVGRTYEQYF,TGTGCCAGTAGGGCGGTTGGGAGGACCTACGAGCAGTACTTC
NA,TRBV5-1,TRBJ2-7,TRBD1,CASSFGTGAVEQYF,TGCGCCAGCAGCTTTGGGACAGGGGCGGTCGAGCAGTACTTC
NA,TRBV28,TRBJ1-6,NA,CASSLTGSNLHF,TGTGCCAGCAGTTTAACGGGATCAAACCTCCACTTT
NA,TRBV6-1,TRBJ1-5,TRBD1,CAATDRGLYQPQHF,TGTGCCGCGACGGACAGGGGGTTATATCAGCCCCAGCATTTT
NA,TRBV27,TRBJ2-7,TRBD2,CASSPHSGATYEQYF,TGTGCCAGCAGTCCTCATAGCGGGGCAACCTACGAGCAGTACTTC
NA,TRBV5-4,TRBJ2-7,NA,CASSFTGINEQYF,TGTGCCAGCAGCTTTACAGGGATCAACGAGCAGTACTTC
once,TRBV29-1,TRBJ1-6,NA,CSVAGDRNSPLHF,TGCAGCGTTGCAGGGGATAGGAATTCACCCCTCCACTTT
NA,TRBV7-9,TRBJ2-7,NA,CASSEKRGYISYEQYF,TGTGCCAGCAGTGAAAAAAGGGGTTACATCTCCTACGAGCAGTACTTC
NA,TRBV6-6,TRBJ1-3,NA,CASSYQTGSGNTIYF,TGTGCCAGCAGTTATCAGACGGGCTCTGGAAACACCATATATTTT
NA,TRBV29-1,TRBJ2-3,NA,CSSSRGAGTDTQYF,TGCAGCTCTTCTAGGGGGGCTGGCACAGATACGCAGTATTTT
NA,TRBV14,TRBJ2-7,TRBD2,CASRVSGSSYEQYF,TGTGCCAGCAGAGTTAGCGGGAGCTCCTACGAGCAGTACTTC
NA,TRBV5-6,TRBJ2-5,TRBD2,CASSAGTRMVYF,TGTGCCAGCAGCGCCGGGACTAGGATGGTGTACTTC
NA,TRBV7-2,TRBJ2-1,TRBD1,CASRHRQGYNEQFF,TGTGCCAGCAGGCATCGACAGGGGTACAATGAGCAGTTCTTC
NA,TRBV5-1,TRBJ2-2,NA,CASSLQPTSGGELFF,TGCGCCAGCAGCTTGCAACCGACGTCGGGCGGGGAGCTGTTTTTT
few,TRBV19,TRBJ1-5,TRBD1,CASSIPSGGTAGNQPQHF,TGTGCCAGTAGTATCCCAAGTGGCGGGACAGCAGGCAATCAGCCCCAGCATTTT
NA,TRBV27,TRBJ2-7,NA,CASSYKSGDEQYF,TGTGCCAGCAGTTATAAGTCAGGGGACGAGCAGTACTTC
NA,TRBV6-5,TRBJ1-6,NA,CASSYSERGHLALHF,TGTGCCAGCAGTTACTCGGAAAGGGGACATCTGGCCCTCCACTTT
NA,TRBV7-9,TRBJ2-5,NA,CASSLNLRDSLALYF,TGTGCCAGCAGCTTAAATCTCCGGGACTCATTGGCCCTGTACTTC
NA,TRBV6-5,TRBJ1-2,NA,CASSYSALAGNYGYTF,TGTGCCAGCAGTTACTCAGCTTTGGCGGGTAACTATGGCTACACCTTC
once,TRBV7-9,TRBJ1-1,NA,CASSPTIDGTEAFF,TGTGCCAGCAGCCCAACAATCGACGGGACTGAAGCTTTCTTT
NA,TRBV19,TRBJ1-1,TRBD1,CASSTDRDTEAFF,TGTGCCAGTAGTACGGACAGGGACACTGAAGCTTTCTTT
once,TRBV6-5,TRBJ2-7,TRBD1,CASSYWTGQGVHEQYF,TGTGCCAGCAGTTACTGGACCGGACAGGGCGTCCACGAGCAGTACTTC
NA,TRBV7-3,TRBJ2-1,NA,CASSLTGDRQYNEQFF,TGTGCCAGCAGCTTAACTGGCGACAGGCAATACAATGAGCAGTTCTTC
NA,TRBV4-1,TRBJ2-3,TRBD1,CASKPGQGTDTQYF,TGCGCCAGCAAACCGGGACAGGGCACAGATACGCAGTATTTT